The 20 T cell receptor beta chains below all came from one sample that was sequenced in a study of blood T cells in healthy people across ages (dated by TCRdb to the mid-2010s). Library preparation employed 5' RACE. The sample was run on an Illumina HiSeq 2500. A second PCR of 7 to 11 cycles was performed with a sample-barcoded 5' primer and a J-beta primer mix. Using fastp trimming at Q25 and MiXCR clonotype assembly, TCRdb reanalyzed the public sequencing data and kept in-frame beta chains. CDR3 protein duplicates are merged, each entry listing the most common genes and DNA. A total of about 800,000 distinct CDR3 sequences appear in this sample, around 25% of them only once. The ten biggest clones cover under 4.5% of the sample. The same sample was also used in a study of T cells of mothers and their children.

The sequenced sample was blood. These receptors were obtained from a boy aged 5-17 years in good health.

DNA of the CDR3: TGTGCCAGCAGCTTAGTGCAGACAGGGTTGTACGAGCAGTACTTC. Translating gives CASSLVQTGLYEQYF. This chain joins TRBV7-9 and TRBJ2-7; TRBD1 matches at 7 bases. The CDR3 consists of 15 residues. V was clipped by 1 base and J by 4 bases; unmatched bases: 7. Germline V lookup: CDR1 SEHNR, CDR2 FQNEAQ (reference sequence).

The chain links TRBV7-8 to TRBJ2-1; no firm D call. The V end lost 6 bases, the J end lost 7 bases, and 13 bases lay between the germline ends. Germline CDR1 is SGHVS and CDR2 is FQNEAQ. The length of the CDR3 is 13 residues. CDR3 sequence reads: CASSHGWRNEQFF. The CDR3 DNA follows: TGTGCCAGCAGTCACGGGTGGCGTAATGAGCAGTTCTTC. Complete variable domain (other parts from reference TRBV7-8 and TRBJ2-1): GAGVSQSPRYKVAKRGQDVALRCDPISGHVSLFWYQQALGQGPEFLTYFQNEAQLDKSGLPSDRFFAERPEGSVSTLKIQRTQQEDSAVYLCASSHGWRNEQFFGPGTRLTVL.

This clonotype was found a few times. This may stem from a read error, because a much larger clone lies one nucleotide away. The chain uses TRBV29-1 and TRBJ2-5; D ambiguous. The assigned J gene may be wrong: the sequence end matches TRBJ2-1 better. This CDR3 has 10 residues. The germline gives CDR1 SQVTM, CDR2 ANQGSEA. Here the CDR3 reads CSVVNNEQFF. The CDR3 bases are TGCAGCGTTGTTAACAATGAGCAGTTCTTC.

This clonotype was detected a few times. The chain employs TRBV7-3 and TRBJ2-1; 10 bases map to TRBD1. Germline CDR1 and CDR2: SGHTA and FQGTGA. With V trimmed by 3 bases and J by 6 bases, 5 bases remained unmatched. The CDR3 is 15 amino acids. This CDR3 is CASSLTGGQGNEQFF. As DNA, the CDR3 is TGTGCCAGCAGCTTGACAGGGGGCCAGGGCAATGAGCAGTTCTTC.

This clonotype was recorded a few times. The chain employs TRBV6-5 and TRBJ2-5, with D possibly called TRBD1 or TRBD2 (6 bases each). CDR1 is MNHEY and CDR2 is SVGAGI in the germline V gene. The CDR3 is 11 amino acids. V shed 8 bases and J shed 11 bases, with 15 bases lying between them. The CDR3 loop reads CASLRGEEQYF. Here the CDR3 DNA reads TGTGCCAGCCTTAGGGGGGAAGAGCAGTACTTC.

V gene TRBV12-3 or TRBV12-4 combines with J gene TRBJ1-6, with D tentatively TRBD1 (6 bases). This CDR3 contains 15 residues. Trimming removed 3 bases at V and 2 bases at J, with 8 bases between. The CDR3 coding sequence is TGTGCCAGCAGTTTTACAGGGACCTATAATTCACCCCTCCACTTT. The encoded protein is CASSFTGTYNSPLHF.

This clonotype has just a few counts. The CDR3 spells CSADPREFSYNEQFF. Written as DNA, the CDR3 is TGCAGTGCAGACCCCCGGGAGTTCTCCTACAATGAGCAGTTCTTC. The chain links TRBV20-1 to TRBJ2-1; possibly TRBD2 for D (6 bases). The CDR3 is 15 amino acids. The germline V gene has CDR1 DFQATT and CDR2 SNEGSKA (reference sequence). Trimming left V 6 bases short and J 0 bases short, with 15 bases between.

The gene calls are TRBV24-1 and TRBJ2-5; 9 bases align to TRBD2. Germline V gives CDR1 KGHDR, CDR2 SFDVKD. The CDR3 spans 13 residues. The trim removed 11 bases at V and 1 base at J, leaving 4 bases unmatched. CDR3 region: CASQRGAQETQYF. As DNA, the CDR3 is TGTGCCAGCCAGCGGGGGGCCCAAGAGACCCAGTACTTC.

V gene TRBV7-3 combines with J gene TRBJ2-2; 8 positions match TRBD2. Germline V gene sequence: CDR1 SGHTA, CDR2 FQGTGA. The CDR3 covers 16 residues. Trimming removed 2 bases from V and 5 bases from J; junction bases left unmatched: 7. In DNA, the CDR3 is TGTGCCAGCAGCTTACTTGCGGGAGGATGGACCGGGGAGCTGTTTTTT. Residues: CASSLLAGGWTGELFF.

This clonotype was seen a few times. The chain links TRBV27 to TRBJ2-3; the D is unclear. V dropped 3 bases and J dropped 4 bases, with 11 bases sitting between them. The CDR3 is made up of 14 amino acids. The V gene's germline CDR1 is MNHEY and CDR2 SMNVEV (reference sequence). CDR3 sequence (DNA): TGTGCCAGCAGTTTCCCTACTCGTTCAGATACGCAGTATTTT. Protein sequence: CASSFPTRSDTQYF.

The gene calls are TRBV4-3 and TRBJ2-5; D is uncertain. V lost 0 bases and J 7 bases, leaving 24 bases between the germline ends. Germline V gene data show CDR1 as LGHNA and CDR2 as YSLEER. The CDR3 contains 18 residues. Here the CDR3 reads CASSQDLRSESLRRTQYF. The CDR3 nucleotides are TGCGCCAGCAGCCAAGATCTTCGGTCCGAAAGCCTACGTCGGACCCAGTACTTC.

The chain employs TRBV18 and TRBJ2-5; D is ambiguous. The CDR3 length is 12 residues. The V end lost 3 bases, the J end lost 5 bases, and 7 bases lay between the germline ends. Germline V gives CDR1 KGHSH, CDR2 LQKENI. CDR3 protein: CASSPYEETQYF. For the CDR3, the DNA is TGTGCCAGCTCACCTTATGAGGAGACCCAGTACTTC. The full variable domain, its missing parts supplied by reference TRBV18 and TRBJ2-5, is NAGVMQNPRHLVRRRGQEARLRCSPMKGHSHVYWYRQLPEEGLKFMVYLQKENIIDESGMPKERFSAEFPKEGPSILRIQQVVRGDSAAYFCASSPYEETQYFGPGTRLLVL.

This sequence joins TRBV7-9 and TRBJ1-4; the D gene is possibly TRBD1 (6 bases). The CDR3 is made up of 15 amino acids. Germline V gives CDR1 SEHNR, CDR2 FQNEAQ (reference sequence). V was shortened by 5 bases and J by 4 bases, with 14 bases between the two germline ends. The CDR3 bases are TGTGCCAGCAGCCCCCGGACAGAAAATAATGAAAAACTGTTTTTT. This translates into CASSPRTENNEKLFF.

This clonotype was seen a few times. The chain employs TRBV20-1 and TRBJ2-3; 11 bases agree with TRBD2. Germline trimming cut 3 bases from V and 6 bases from J; bases unmatched to any gene: 11. The CDR3 contains 16 residues. Germline V gene lookup returns CDR1 DFQATT and CDR2 SNEGSKA (reference sequence). The CDR3 DNA sequence: TGCAGTGCTAGGGCCTCGGTAGCGGGAGGGTTGGATACGCAGTATTTT. Translating gives CSARASVAGGLDTQYF.

The chain joins TRBV6-1 to TRBJ2-3, with D possibly TRBD1 on 5 matching bases. The V end lost 0 bases, the J end lost 3 bases, and 13 bases lay between the germline ends. The CDR3 extends over 16 amino acids. CDR1 and CDR2 (germline): MNHNS, SASEGT. The CDR3 nucleotides are TGTGCCAGCAGTGAAGCTTGGTCAGGGAATACAGATACGCAGTATTTT. Amino acids: CASSEAWSGNTDTQYF.

The chain has TRBV15 and TRBJ2-5; D could derive from TRBD1 or TRBD2 (6 bases each). V was pared by 2 bases and J by 4 bases, with 17 bases between. The CDR3 runs 16 residues. CDR1 and CDR2 (germline): LNHNV, YYDKDF (reference sequence). The CDR3 sequence: CATSRTGTGDPETQYF. Written as DNA, the CDR3 is TGTGCCACCAGCAGAACAGGGACGGGGGACCCAGAGACCCAGTACTTC.

The chain has TRBV4-3 and TRBJ1-5; D might be TRBD1 (6 bases). Germline V gives CDR1 LGHNA, CDR2 YSLEER. V was shortened by 0 bases and J by 2 bases, with 14 bases between the two germline ends. This CDR3 contains 17 residues. CDR3 sequence reads: CASSQDARGAGNQPQHF. The CDR3 bases are TGCGCCAGCAGCCAAGACGCCCGGGGGGCTGGCAATCAGCCCCAGCATTTT.

The V call is TRBV13, the J call TRBJ2-4; TRBD1 matches at 10 bases. The CDR3 is 15 residues long. V lost 5 bases to trimming and J lost 7 bases; unmatched junction nucleotides: 8. Per germline, CDR1 PRHDT and CDR2 FYEKMQ (reference sequence). This CDR3 reads CASSDGTGDGNIQYF. CDR3 sequence (DNA): TGTGCCAGCAGCGACGGGACAGGGGACGGGAACATTCAGTACTTC.

This clonotype appeared once. V gene TRBV12-3 or TRBV12-4 combines with J gene TRBJ2-3; D not resolved. The germline V and J ends were trimmed by 6 bases and 13 bases, with 17 bases remaining between them. This CDR3 comprises 12 residues. Written as DNA, the CDR3 is TGTGCCAGCAGAGTGGGAATAGATGCGGAGTATTTT. Encoded protein: CASRVGIDAEYF.

V is TRBV20-1 and J is TRBJ2-5, with 9 bases fitting TRBD1. CDR1 and CDR2 (germline): DFQATT, SNEGSKA (reference sequence). This CDR3 spans 13 amino acids. As DNA, the CDR3 is TGCTCCCGCCGGGACAGGGTAAAAGAGACCCAGTACTTC. It translates to CSRRDRVKETQYF.